This T cell receptor beta chain emerged from a study of blood T cell repertoires in COVID-19. Study as a whole: The study drew acute and convalescent COVID-19 samples from the United States, Italy and Spain. Nucleic acid was either cDNA or gDNA, and it came from T cells, B-cell-depleted T cells, or PBMCs.

In the study's own analysis: The authors estimated nucleated cell counts from reference gene primer amplification. Method: immunoSEQ multiplex PCR; TCRdb's copy keeps in-frame clones and lacks some. From that table come the V and J calls and clone size; the DNA was used to work out D and trimming. The sample carries tens of thousands of clones, roughly nine tenths recorded once. This CDR3 is built from 16 residues. Per the germline V gene, CDR1 is SGHNT and CDR2 is YENEEA. Trimming cost V 5 bases and J 5 bases, with 21 bases left between them. Source material: peripheral blood. This TCR was sampled from a man younger than 45 with active or convalescent COVID-19. The chain links TRBV11-3 to TRBJ2-5, with a tentative D call TRBD1 (6 bases). The CDR3 here is CASSRNPQGLTETQYF. The CDR3 DNA reads as TGTGCCAGCAGCCGCAATCCACAGGGTCTTACGGAGACCCAGTACTTC.